This T cell receptor (beta chain) was sequenced in a study of blood T cell repertoires in COVID-19. Study-wide context: Samples came from the United States, Italy and Spain, spanning acute and convalescent COVID-19. PBMCs, B-cell-depleted T cells, or T cells were the source of the cDNA or gDNA that made up the material.

CDR1 is SGHAT and CDR2 is FQNNGV in the germline V gene. With 5 bases clipped from V and 4 bases from J, the junction kept 2 bases outside the gene matches. The CDR3 is 14 residues long. In the study's own analysis: It was from reference gene primer amplification that nucleated cell counts were estimated. Clones were read by immunoSEQ multiplex PCR, and TCRdb kept only the in-frame ones, dropping some. V and J calls and clone size are as listed in that table; D and trimming were resolved from the DNA. The sample shows 650,000 to 800,000 clones, about nine tenths of them seen only once. Sequencing input: peripheral blood. This clonotype was obtained from a woman aged 18-35 years with acute or convalescent COVID-19. This chain joins TRBV11-2 and TRBJ2-1, with TRBD2 matching 10 bases. CDR3 coding DNA: TGTGCCAGCAGCGAACTAGCGGGGTACAATGAGCAGTTCTTC. Its protein is CASSELAGYNEQFF.